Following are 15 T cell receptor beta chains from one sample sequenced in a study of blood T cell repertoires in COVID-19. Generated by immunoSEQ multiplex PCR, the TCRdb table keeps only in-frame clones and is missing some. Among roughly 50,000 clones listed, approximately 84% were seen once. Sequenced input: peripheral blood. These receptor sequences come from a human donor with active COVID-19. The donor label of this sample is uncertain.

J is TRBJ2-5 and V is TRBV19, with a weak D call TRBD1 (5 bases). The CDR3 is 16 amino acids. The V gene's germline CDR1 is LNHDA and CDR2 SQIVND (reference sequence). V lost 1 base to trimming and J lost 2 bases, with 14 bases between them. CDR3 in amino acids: CASSIAATAFQETQYF. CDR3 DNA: TGTGCCAGTAGTATAGCAGCGACAGCATTTCAAGAGACCCAGTACTTC.

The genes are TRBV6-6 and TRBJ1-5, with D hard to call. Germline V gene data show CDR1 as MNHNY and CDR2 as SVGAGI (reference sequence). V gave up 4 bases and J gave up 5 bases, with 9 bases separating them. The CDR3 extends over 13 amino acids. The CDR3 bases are TGTGCCAGCAGTTCCAACACGTATCAGCCCCAGCATTTT. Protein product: CASSSNTYQPQHF.

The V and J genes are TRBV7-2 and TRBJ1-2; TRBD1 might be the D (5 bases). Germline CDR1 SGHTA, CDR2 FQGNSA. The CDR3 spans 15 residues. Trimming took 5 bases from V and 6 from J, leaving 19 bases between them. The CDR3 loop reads CASSETFTGPHGYTF. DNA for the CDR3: TGTGCCAGCAGCGAAACCTTTACAGGTCCCCATGGCTACACCTTC.

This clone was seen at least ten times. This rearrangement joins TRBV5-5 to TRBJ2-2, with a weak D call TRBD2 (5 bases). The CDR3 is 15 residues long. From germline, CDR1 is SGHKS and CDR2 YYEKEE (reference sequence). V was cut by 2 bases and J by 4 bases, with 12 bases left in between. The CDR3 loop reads CASSFSGMGTGELFF. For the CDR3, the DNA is TGTGCCAGCAGCTTCAGCGGAATGGGCACCGGGGAGCTGTTTTTT.

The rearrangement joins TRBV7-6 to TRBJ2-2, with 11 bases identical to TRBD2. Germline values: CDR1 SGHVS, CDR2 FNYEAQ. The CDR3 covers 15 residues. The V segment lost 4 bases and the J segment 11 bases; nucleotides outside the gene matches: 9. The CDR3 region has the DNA TGTGCCAGCAGCTCTACTAGCGGGGGTGTCGGTGAGCTGTTTTTT. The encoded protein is CASSSTSGGVGELFF.

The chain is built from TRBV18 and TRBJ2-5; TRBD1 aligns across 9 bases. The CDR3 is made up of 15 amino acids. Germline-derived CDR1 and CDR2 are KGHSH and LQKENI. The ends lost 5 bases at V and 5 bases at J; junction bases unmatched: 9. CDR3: CASSSDRGFMETQYF. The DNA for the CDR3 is TGTGCCAGCTCATCCGACAGGGGGTTTATGGAGACCCAGTACTTC.

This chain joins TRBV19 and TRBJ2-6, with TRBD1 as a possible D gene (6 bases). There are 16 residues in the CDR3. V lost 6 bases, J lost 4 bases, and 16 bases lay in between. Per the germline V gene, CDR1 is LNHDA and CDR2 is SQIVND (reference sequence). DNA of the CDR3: TGTGCCAGTAGGCCTCATCAGGGGACCGGGGCCAACGTCCTGACTTTC. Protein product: CASRPHQGTGANVLTF.

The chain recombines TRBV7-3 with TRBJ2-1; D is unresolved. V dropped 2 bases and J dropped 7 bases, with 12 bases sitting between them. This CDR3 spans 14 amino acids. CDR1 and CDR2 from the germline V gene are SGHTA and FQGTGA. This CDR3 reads CASSLLAGTNEQFF. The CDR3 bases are TGTGCCAGCAGCTTATTGGCAGGTACGAATGAGCAGTTCTTC.

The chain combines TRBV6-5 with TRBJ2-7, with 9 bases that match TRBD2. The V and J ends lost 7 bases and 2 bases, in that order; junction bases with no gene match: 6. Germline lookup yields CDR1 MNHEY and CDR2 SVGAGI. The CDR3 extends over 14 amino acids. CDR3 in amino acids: CASMRLAGTYEQYF. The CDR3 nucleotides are TGTGCCAGCATGAGGCTAGCGGGAACCTACGAGCAGTACTTC.

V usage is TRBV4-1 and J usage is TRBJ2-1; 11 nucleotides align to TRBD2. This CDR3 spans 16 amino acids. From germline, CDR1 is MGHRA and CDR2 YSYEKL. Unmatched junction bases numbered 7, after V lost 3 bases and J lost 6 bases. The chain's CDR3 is CASSHLISGGANEQFF. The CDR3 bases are TGCGCCAGCAGCCACCTCATTAGCGGGGGGGCCAATGAGCAGTTCTTC.

CDR3 region: CASSYSITTRDQPQHF. In DNA form, the CDR3 reads TGTGCCAGCAGTTACTCGATCACAACTAGGGATCAGCCCCAGCATTTT. J is TRBJ1-5 and V is TRBV6-2 or TRBV6-3; D ambiguous. Germline CDR1 is MNHEY and CDR2 is SVGEGT. The CDR3 covers 16 residues. Trimming cost V 0 bases and J 5 bases, with 14 bases left between them.

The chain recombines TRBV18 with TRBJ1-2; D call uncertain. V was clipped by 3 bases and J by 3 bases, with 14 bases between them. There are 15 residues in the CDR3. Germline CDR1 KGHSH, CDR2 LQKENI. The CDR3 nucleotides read TGTGCCAGCTCACCCATTACCGGGAACTACTATGGCTACACCTTC. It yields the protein CASSPITGNYYGYTF. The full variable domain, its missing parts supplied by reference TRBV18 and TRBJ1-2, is NAGVMQNPRHLVRRRGQEARLRCSPMKGHSHVYWYRQLPEEGLKFMVYLQKENIIDESGMPKERFSAEFPKEGPSILRIQQVVRGDSAAYFCASSPITGNYYGYTFGSGTRLTVV.

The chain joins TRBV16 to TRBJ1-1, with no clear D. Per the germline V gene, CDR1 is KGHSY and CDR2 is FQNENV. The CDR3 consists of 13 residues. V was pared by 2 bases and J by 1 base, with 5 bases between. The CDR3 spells CASSQTANTEAFF. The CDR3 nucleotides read TGTGCCAGCAGCCAAACAGCGAACACTGAAGCTTTCTTT.

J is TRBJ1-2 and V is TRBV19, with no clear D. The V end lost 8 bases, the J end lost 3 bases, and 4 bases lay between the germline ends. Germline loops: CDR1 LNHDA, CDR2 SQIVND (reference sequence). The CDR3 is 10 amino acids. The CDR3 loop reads CASSDYGYTF. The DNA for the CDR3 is TGTGCCAGTTCCGACTATGGCTACACCTTC.

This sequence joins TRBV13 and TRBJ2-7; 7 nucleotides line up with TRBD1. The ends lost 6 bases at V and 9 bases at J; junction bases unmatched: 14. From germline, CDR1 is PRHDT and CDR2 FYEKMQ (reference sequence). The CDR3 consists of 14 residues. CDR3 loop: CASRPSGQILVQYF. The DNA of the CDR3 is TGTGCCAGCAGGCCATCGGGACAGATTCTCGTGCAGTACTTC.